Presented here are 24 T cell receptor beta chains from one specimen sequenced in a study of T-cell reconstitution after alpha-beta-depleted transplantation in children. Unique molecular identifiers were incorporated during preparation of the TCRbeta library. Via MiXCR, TCRdb re-called the PCR reads, giving one row per CDR3 protein. The data hold approximately 630,000 distinct CDR3 sequences, with under 15% observed a single time. The sample was PBMCs, taken before TCRalphabeta/CD19-depleted stem cell transplant. These receptors originate from a girl aged 2 to 10 with congenital amegakaryocytic thrombocytopenia, due to receive a stem cell transplant.

J is TRBJ2-2 and V is TRBV2; maybe TRBD2 (7 bases). Germline V gene data show CDR1 as SNHLY and CDR2 as FYNNEI. V was pared by 11 bases and J by 0 bases, with 16 bases between. The CDR3 length is 15 residues. The CDR3 DNA reads as TGTGCCGCCGGGGGGCGGACAGCGAACACCGGGGAGCTGTTTTTT. Encoded protein: CAAGGRTANTGELFF.

For this clonotype: The junction and the germline gene differ at one end; a read error may be behind it. The V call is TRBV30, the J call TRBJ2-5, with TRBD1 matching 7 bases. Germline values: CDR1 GTSNPN, CDR2 SVGIG (reference sequence). The CDR3 is 13 residues long. DNA for the CDR3: TGTGCCTGCTCCACAGGGGTCCAAGAGACCCAGTCCTTC. It yields the protein CACSTGVQETQSF.

This clonotype occurred a few times. V and J are TRBV7-9 and TRBJ1-6; possible D gene TRBD1, 6 bases. The germline gives CDR1 SEHNR, CDR2 FQNEAQ (reference sequence). There are 13 residues in the CDR3. V was clipped by 10 bases and J by 7 bases, with 14 bases between them. The CDR3 DNA is TGTGCCACCTGGGGGGGCCTAAATTCACCCCTCCACTTT. Its protein product is CATWGGLNSPLHF.

This clonotype appeared many times. In DNA form, the CDR3 reads TGTGCCAGCAGCTTGATTTCAACTAGCGGGAGTTATGAGCAGTTCTTC. The encoded protein is CASSLISTSGSYEQFF. The chain employs TRBV5-6 and TRBJ2-1; 11 nucleotides agree with TRBD2. The CDR3 runs to 16 residues. Per the germline V gene, CDR1 is SGHDT and CDR2 is YYEEEE. V gave up 1 base and J gave up 8 bases; unmatched junction bases: 8.

This clonotype was detected ten times or more. The V call is TRBV28, the J call TRBJ2-2, with D unclear. CDR1 and CDR2 from the germline V gene are MDHEN and SYDVKM. The CDR3 sequence is 13 residues long. V was trimmed by 7 bases and J by 6 bases, leaving 12 bases between them. CDR3 sequence: CASTPQVAGELFF. CDR3 bases: TGTGCCAGCACCCCCCAGGTAGCCGGGGAGCTGTTTTTT.

J is TRBJ2-1 and V is TRBV19; D is possibly TRBD1 or TRBD2 (6 bases each). The CDR3 runs 13 residues. Germline V gene lookup returns CDR1 LNHDA and CDR2 SQIVND (reference sequence). V lost 7 bases, J lost 8 bases, and 15 bases lay in between. CDR3 region: CASTPWGADEQFF. The DNA of the CDR3 is TGTGCCAGTACTCCGTGGGGGGCGGATGAGCAGTTCTTC.

This clonotype was seen many times. V usage is TRBV6-5 and J usage is TRBJ2-5, with a possible D match to TRBD2 (5 bases). CDR1 is MNHEY and CDR2 is SVGAGI in the germline V gene. Trimming pared 2 bases from V and 3 bases from J, leaving 7 bases between. CDR3 length equals 13 residues. CDR3 nucleotides: TGTGCCAGCAGTTACGAGCGGAAAGAGACCCAGTACTTC. It specifies CASSYERKETQYF.

V usage is TRBV7-7 and J usage is TRBJ2-3, with TRBD2 identical over 10 bases. This CDR3 region has 19 residues. Per germline, CDR1 SSHAT and CDR2 FNYEAQ (reference sequence). After removal of 4 bases from V and 4 bases from J, the junction contained 17 bases not matched to a gene. The CDR3: CASSSAIGLAGVVSDTQYF. As DNA, the CDR3 is TGTGCCAGCAGCTCCGCGATAGGCCTAGCGGGAGTAGTGTCAGATACGCAGTATTTT.

This clonotype was observed many times. The CDR3: CASSPIGTSGSYEQYF. The CDR3 nucleotides are TGTGCCAGCAGTCCCATCGGGACTAGCGGTTCCTACGAGCAGTACTTC. The chain joins TRBV27 to TRBJ2-7; TRBD2 matches 11 bases. The CDR3 has 16 amino acids. CDR1 is MNHEY and CDR2 is SMNVEV in the germline V gene (reference sequence). J lost 1 base, V lost 5 bases, and 7 bases had no gene match.

This clonotype showed up just a few times. The chain couples TRBV7-6 to TRBJ2-3, with 7 bases fitting TRBD1. After removal of 5 bases from V and 3 bases from J, the junction contained 8 bases not matched to a gene. The V gene's germline CDR1 is SGHVS and CDR2 FNYEAQ. This CDR3 contains 15 residues. The CDR3 coding sequence is TGTGCCAGCAGCCAAGACAGGGTGGAAACAGATACGCAGTATTTT. This gives the protein CASSQDRVETDTQYF.

The sample holds a few counts of this clonotype. The V call is TRBV5-1, the J call TRBJ2-1; a weak D match, TRBD2 (7 bases). The CDR3 is made up of 16 amino acids. Trimming took 4 bases from V and 3 from J, leaving 17 bases between them. CDR1 is SGHRS, CDR2 YFSETQ, per germline. The CDR3 loop is CASSPGWEGGYNEQFF. Written as DNA, the CDR3 is TGCGCCAGCAGCCCGGGTTGGGAGGGGGGCTACAATGAGCAGTTCTTC.

In its sample, this clonotype was seen many times. The rearrangement joins TRBV20-1 to TRBJ1-6; D is unclear. With 3 bases removed from V and 7 bases from J, the gap between germline ends came to 16 bases. Germline CDR1 reads DFQATT; CDR2 reads SNEGSKA (reference sequence). The CDR3 runs 15 residues. In DNA form, the CDR3 reads TGCAGTGCTAGGAAGGACTGGGCCGCCAATTCACCCCTCCACTTT. This encodes CSARKDWAANSPLHF.

This clonotype appeared many times. This chain joins TRBV5-1 and TRBJ1-1; 10 bases fit TRBD1. After removal of 1 base from V and 2 bases from J, the junction contained 8 bases not matched to a gene. From germline, CDR1 is SGHRS and CDR2 YFSETQ. The CDR3 consists of 17 residues. CDR3 sequence: CASSLPTGGLANTEAFF. The DNA of the CDR3 is TGCGCCAGCAGCTTGCCGACAGGGGGCCTTGCTAACACTGAAGCTTTCTTT. Full variable domain (missing parts from reference TRBV5-1 and TRBJ1-1): KAGVTQTPRYLIKTRGQQVTLSCSPISGHRSVSWYQQTPGQGLQFLFEYFSETQRNKGNFPGRFSGRQFSNSRSEMNVSTLELGDSALYLCASSLPTGGLANTEAFFGQGTRLTVV.

This clonotype was seen at least ten times. This chain connects TRBV20-1 to TRBJ2-7; D unclear. CDR1 is DFQATT and CDR2 is SNEGSKA in the germline V gene (reference sequence). The CDR3 spans 11 residues. The germline V and J ends were trimmed by 6 bases and 6 bases, with 12 bases remaining between them. In DNA, the CDR3 is TGCAGTGCCCTTCGGACCCGCGAGCAGTACTTC. It translates to CSALRTREQYF.

Many counts were recorded for this clonotype. The chain is built from TRBV13 and TRBJ2-3; TRBD2 matches at 11 bases. V gave up 1 base and J gave up 4 bases; unmatched junction bases: 7. The germline V gene has CDR1 PRHDT and CDR2 FYEKMQ (reference sequence). CDR3 length: 17 residues. The CDR3 DNA sequence: TGTGCCAGCAGCTTAGTAACTAGCGGGAGTAGTCCAGATACGCAGTATTTT. Residues: CASSLVTSGSSPDTQYF.

This clonotype was found many times. One junction end disagrees with the germline gene, perhaps due to a read error. CDR3 region: CASSLGTSGMNYNEQFF. As DNA, the CDR3 is TGTGCCAGCAGCTTAGGGACTAGCGGGATGAACTACAATGAGCAGTTCTTC. The chain combines TRBV12-3 or TRBV12-4 with TRBJ2-1; TRBD2 agrees at 13 bases. This CDR3 region has 17 residues.

This clonotype has at least ten counts. A junction end diverges from the germline sequence, so it may reflect a read error. The chain couples TRBV5-1 to TRBJ2-1, with TRBD2 matching 12 bases. This CDR3 contains 15 residues. The germline V gene has CDR1 SGHRS and CDR2 YFSETQ. CDR3: CASSSGLAGYNEQFF. CDR3 in DNA: TGTGCCAGCAGCTCAGGACTAGCGGGATACAATGAGCAGTTCTTC. The complete variable domain, with remaining parts taken from reference TRBV5-1 and TRBJ2-1, reads KAGVTQTPRYLIKTRGQQVTLSCSPISGHRSVSWYQQTPGQGLQFLFEYFSETQRNKGNFPGRFSGRQFSNSRSEMNVSTLELGDSALYLCASSSGLAGYNEQFFGPGTRLTVL.

This clonotype appeared many times. The chain has TRBV12-3 or TRBV12-4 and TRBJ2-3; 7 bases are shared with TRBD2. V dropped 4 bases and J dropped 3; count of bases not matched to a gene: 7. The CDR3 is 15 amino acids. In nucleotides, the CDR3 is TGTGCCAGCAGTTCCATTTGGCGGGGGACAGATACGCAGTATTTT. Protein: CASSSIWRGTDTQYF.

This clonotype has a count of ten or more. The CDR3 reads CASSTLRGIQYF. The CDR3, as DNA: TGTGCCAGCAGTACTTTGAGGGGCATTCAGTACTTC. V usage is TRBV28 and J usage is TRBJ2-4, with D possibly being TRBD1 or TRBD2 (5 bases each). Germline CDR1 and CDR2: MDHEN and SYDVKM. This CDR3 region has 12 residues. Trimming cost V 5 bases and J 9 bases, with 11 bases left between them.

This clonotype occurred a few times. V is TRBV12-3 or TRBV12-4 and J is TRBJ2-7; no clear D gene. V was pared by 3 bases and J by 4 bases, with 13 bases between. The CDR3 sequence is 14 residues long. DNA for the CDR3: TGTGCCAGCAGTTTGGGGTTCGAGCAGTACGAGCAGTACTTC. This gives the protein CASSLGFEQYEQYF.

This clonotype was recorded a few times. This chain's CDR3 is CASSSGRTYEQYF. CDR3 DNA sequence: TGTGCCAGCAGCTCAGGACGGACATACGAGCAGTACTTC. The chain uses TRBV5-6 and TRBJ2-7; TRBD1 might be the D (5 bases). Trimming stripped 3 bases from V and 4 bases from J, with 11 bases between. Looked up from germline, CDR1 is SGHDT and CDR2 is YYEEEE. The CDR3 extends over 13 amino acids.

This chain connects TRBV19 to TRBJ2-1; the D gene is possibly TRBD2 (6 bases). The V gene's germline CDR1 is LNHDA and CDR2 SQIVND (reference sequence). Trimming pared 7 bases from V and 6 bases from J, leaving 13 bases between. The CDR3 extends over 13 amino acids. CDR3 sequence (DNA): TGTGCCAGTACGACGGGAGTTCTCAATGAGCAGTTCTTC. Its protein product is CASTTGVLNEQFF.

This clonotype has just a few counts. The V gene is TRBV12-3 or TRBV12-4, the J gene TRBJ2-7; D is possibly TRBD1 (5 bases). This CDR3 contains 14 residues. The germline V and J ends were trimmed by 3 bases and 3 bases, with 12 bases remaining between them. The CDR3, as DNA: TGTGCCAGCAGTTTTCAGGCAGGGCGCTACGAGCAGTACTTC. Its protein is CASSFQAGRYEQYF.

This clonotype appeared many times. The chain couples TRBV20-1 to TRBJ2-1, with 12 bases lining up with TRBD2. Looked up from germline, CDR1 is DFQATT and CDR2 is SNEGSKA (reference sequence). CDR3 length equals 14 residues. Germline trimming cut 5 bases from V and 3 bases from J; bases unmatched to any gene: 2. CDR3 sequence (DNA): TGCAGTGCTGGACTAGCGGGGAGCTACAATGAGCAGTTCTTC. Encoded protein: CSAGLAGSYNEQFF.